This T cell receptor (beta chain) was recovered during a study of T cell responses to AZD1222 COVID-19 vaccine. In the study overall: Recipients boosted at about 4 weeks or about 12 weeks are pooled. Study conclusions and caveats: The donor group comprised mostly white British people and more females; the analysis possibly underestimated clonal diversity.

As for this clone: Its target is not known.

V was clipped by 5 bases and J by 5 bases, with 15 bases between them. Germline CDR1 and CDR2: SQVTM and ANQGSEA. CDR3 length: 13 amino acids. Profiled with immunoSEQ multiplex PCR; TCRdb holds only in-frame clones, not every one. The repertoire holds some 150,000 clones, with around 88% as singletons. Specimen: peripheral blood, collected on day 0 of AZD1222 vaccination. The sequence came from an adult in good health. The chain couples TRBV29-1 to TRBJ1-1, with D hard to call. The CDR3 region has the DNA TGCAGCGTTACTCCCATGGCGGGGACTGAAGCTTTCTTT. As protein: CSVTPMAGTEAFF.